Detailed here is one T cell receptor beta chain. Antigen: not known. Between the trimmed V and J ends, which lost 2 bases and 4 bases, there was a span of 6 bases. This CDR3 region has 12 residues. Germline loops: CDR1 SGHTA, CDR2 FQGTGA. Clones were read by immunoSEQ multiplex PCR, and TCRdb kept only the in-frame ones, dropping some. The repertoire consists of tens of thousands of clones, with roughly 92% occurring once and the leading ten covering more than 0.95%. The data derive from a study of OX40 agonist ivuxolimab in advanced cancers. Across the study: While on treatment, patients had intravenous ivuxolimab at 0.01 to 10 mg/kg every 2 weeks. Melanoma, hepatocellular carcinoma, head and neck or renal cell cancer occurred in dose-escalation patients. Participants averaged approximately 65 years of age (range 23 to 79) and were 82.7% male. Findings and limits, study-wide: Expanded clones were, on average, more numerous in CD8+ T cells than in CD4+.

The TCR sequence derives from an adult with an advanced solid tumor such as melanoma, head and neck, liver or kidney cancer. V gene TRBV7-3 combines with J gene TRBJ2-7; D call uncertain. The sample was CD4+ or CD8+ T cells sorted from blood, taken in a trial of the OX40 agonist ivuxolimab. The CDR3 loop reads CASSLCFYEQYF. CDR3 sequence (DNA): TGTGCCAGCAGCTTATGTTTTTACGAGCAGTACTTC.